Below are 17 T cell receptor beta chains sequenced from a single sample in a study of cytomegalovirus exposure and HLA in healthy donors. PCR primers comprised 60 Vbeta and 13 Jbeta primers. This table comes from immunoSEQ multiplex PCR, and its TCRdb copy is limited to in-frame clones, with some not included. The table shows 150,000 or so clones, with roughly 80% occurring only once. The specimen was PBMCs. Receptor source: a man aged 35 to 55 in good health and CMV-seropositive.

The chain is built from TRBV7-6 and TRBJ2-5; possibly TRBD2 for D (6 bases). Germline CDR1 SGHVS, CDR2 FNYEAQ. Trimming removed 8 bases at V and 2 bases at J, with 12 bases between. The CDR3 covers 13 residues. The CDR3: CASRPAGQETQYF. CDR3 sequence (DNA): TGTGCCAGCCGACCTGCGGGGCAAGAGACCCAGTACTTC. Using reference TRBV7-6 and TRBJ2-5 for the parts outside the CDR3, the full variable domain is GAGVSQSPRYKVTKRGQDVALRCDPISGHVSLYWYRQALGQGPEFLTYFNYEAQQDKSGLPNDRFSAERPEGSISTLTIQRTEQRDSAMYRCASRPAGQETQYFGPGTRLLVL.

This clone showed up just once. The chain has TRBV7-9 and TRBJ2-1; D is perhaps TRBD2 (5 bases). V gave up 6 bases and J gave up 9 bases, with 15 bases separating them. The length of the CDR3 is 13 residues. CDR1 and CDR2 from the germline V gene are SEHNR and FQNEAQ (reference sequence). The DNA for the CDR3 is TGTGCCAGCAGGGTAGCGTCGGCGAGTGAGCAGTTCTTC. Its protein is CASRVASASEQFF.

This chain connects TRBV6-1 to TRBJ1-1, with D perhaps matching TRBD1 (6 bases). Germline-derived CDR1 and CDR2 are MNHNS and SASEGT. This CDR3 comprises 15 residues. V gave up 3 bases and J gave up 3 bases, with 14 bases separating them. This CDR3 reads CASSDWWQGHTEAFF. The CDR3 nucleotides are TGTGCCAGCAGTGACTGGTGGCAGGGGCACACTGAAGCTTTCTTT.

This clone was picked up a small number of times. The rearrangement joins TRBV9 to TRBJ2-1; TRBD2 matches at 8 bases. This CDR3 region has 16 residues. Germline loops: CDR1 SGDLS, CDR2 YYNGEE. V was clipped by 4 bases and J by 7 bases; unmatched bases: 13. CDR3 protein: CASSSGSGGLINEQFF. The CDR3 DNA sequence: TGTGCCAGCAGCTCTGGTTCGGGAGGGTTGATAAATGAGCAGTTCTTC.

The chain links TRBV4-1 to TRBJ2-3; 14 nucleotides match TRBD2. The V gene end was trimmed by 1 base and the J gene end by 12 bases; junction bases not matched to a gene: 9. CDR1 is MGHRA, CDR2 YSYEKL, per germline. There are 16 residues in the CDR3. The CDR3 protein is CASSQGLAGGPVGQYF. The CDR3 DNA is TGCGCCAGCAGCCAAGGACTAGCGGGAGGGCCGGTAGGACAGTATTTT.

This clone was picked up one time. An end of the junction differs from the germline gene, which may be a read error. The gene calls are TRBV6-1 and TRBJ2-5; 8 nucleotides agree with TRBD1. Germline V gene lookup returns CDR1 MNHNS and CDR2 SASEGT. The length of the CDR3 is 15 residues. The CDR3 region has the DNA TGTGCCAGCAGGGAAGACAGGGGCTCCCAAGAGACCCAGTACTTC. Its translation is CASREDRGSQETQYF.

The CDR3 reads CASTETTVEQETQYF. CDR3 sequence (DNA): TGTGCCAGCACCGAGACTACAGTAGAGCAAGAGACCCAGTACTTC. The chain combines TRBV6-1 with TRBJ2-5, with D tentatively TRBD2 (5 bases). The CDR3 has 15 residues. The ends were cut back, 7 bases at V and 2 bases at J, with 17 bases in the middle. The germline V gene encodes CDR1 MNHNS and CDR2 SASEGT.

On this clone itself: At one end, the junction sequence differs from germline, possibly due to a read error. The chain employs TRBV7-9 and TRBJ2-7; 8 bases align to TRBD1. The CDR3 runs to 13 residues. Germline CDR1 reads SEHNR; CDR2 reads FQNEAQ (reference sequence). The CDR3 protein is CSSSYGQGYEQYF. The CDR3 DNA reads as TGTTCCAGCAGCTATGGACAGGGCTACGAGCAGTACTTC.

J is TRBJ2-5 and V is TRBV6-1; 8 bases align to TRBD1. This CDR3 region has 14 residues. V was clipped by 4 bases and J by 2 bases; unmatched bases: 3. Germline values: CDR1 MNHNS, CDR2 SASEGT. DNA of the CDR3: TGTGCCAGCAGTGTGACAGGGGTTCAAGAGACCCAGTACTTC. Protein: CASSVTGVQETQYF.

In DNA form, the CDR3 reads TGTGCCTCGGCTAGGGGCAGAAACAAGGGATGGGCTAACTATGGCTACACCTTC. Its protein is CASARGRNKGWANYGYTF. The rearrangement uses TRBV2 and TRBJ1-2, with D perhaps matching TRBD1 (5 bases). The CDR3 covers 18 residues. The V gene's germline CDR1 is SNHLY and CDR2 FYNNEI. Between the trimmed V and J ends, which lost 11 bases and 0 bases, there was a span of 28 bases.

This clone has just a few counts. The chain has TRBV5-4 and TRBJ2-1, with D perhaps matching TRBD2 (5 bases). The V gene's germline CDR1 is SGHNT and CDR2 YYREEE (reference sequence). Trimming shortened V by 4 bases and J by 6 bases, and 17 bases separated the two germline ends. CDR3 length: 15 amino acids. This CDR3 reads CASSTATVRANEQFF. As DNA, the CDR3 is TGTGCCAGCAGCACAGCTACGGTGAGGGCCAATGAGCAGTTCTTC.

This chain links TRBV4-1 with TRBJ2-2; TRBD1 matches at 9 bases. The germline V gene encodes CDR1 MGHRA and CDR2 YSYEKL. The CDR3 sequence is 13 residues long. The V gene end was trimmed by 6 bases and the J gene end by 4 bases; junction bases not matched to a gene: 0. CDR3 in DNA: TGCGCCAGCAGGACAGGGGGCACCGGGGAGCTGTTTTTT. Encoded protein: CASRTGGTGELFF.

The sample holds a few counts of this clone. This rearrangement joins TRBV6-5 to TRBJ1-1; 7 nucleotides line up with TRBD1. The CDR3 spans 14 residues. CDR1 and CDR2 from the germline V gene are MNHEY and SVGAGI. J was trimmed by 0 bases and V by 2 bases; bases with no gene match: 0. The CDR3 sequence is CASSYGTVNTEAFF. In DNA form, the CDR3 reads TGTGCCAGCAGTTACGGGACAGTGAACACTGAAGCTTTCTTT.

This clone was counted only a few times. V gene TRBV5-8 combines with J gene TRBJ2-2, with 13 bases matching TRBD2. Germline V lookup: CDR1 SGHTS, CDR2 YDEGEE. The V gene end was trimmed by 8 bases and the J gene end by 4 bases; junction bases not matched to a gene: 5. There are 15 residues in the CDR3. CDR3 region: CASMGLAGPTGELFF. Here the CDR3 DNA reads TGTGCCAGTATGGGACTAGCGGGACCCACCGGGGAGCTGTTTTTT.

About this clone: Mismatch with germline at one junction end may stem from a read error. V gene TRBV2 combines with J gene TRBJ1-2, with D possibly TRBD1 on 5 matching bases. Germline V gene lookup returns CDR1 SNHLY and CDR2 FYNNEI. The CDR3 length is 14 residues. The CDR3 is CASSAATEADGYTF. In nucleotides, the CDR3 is TGTGCCAGTAGTGCGGCGACAGAAGCTGATGGCTACACCTTC.

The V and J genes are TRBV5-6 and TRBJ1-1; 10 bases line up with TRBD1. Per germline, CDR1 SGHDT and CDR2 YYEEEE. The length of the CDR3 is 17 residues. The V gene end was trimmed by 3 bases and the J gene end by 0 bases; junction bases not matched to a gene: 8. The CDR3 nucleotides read TGTGCCAGCAGCTCCCACGACAGGGGGCTTATGAACACTGAAGCTTTCTTT. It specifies CASSSHDRGLMNTEAFF.

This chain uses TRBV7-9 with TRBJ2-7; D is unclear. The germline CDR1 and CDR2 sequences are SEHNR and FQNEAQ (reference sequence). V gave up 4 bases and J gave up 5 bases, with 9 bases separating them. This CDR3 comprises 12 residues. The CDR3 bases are TGTGCCAGCAGCTCGGTTCTGGACGAGCAGTACTTC. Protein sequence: CASSSVLDEQYF.